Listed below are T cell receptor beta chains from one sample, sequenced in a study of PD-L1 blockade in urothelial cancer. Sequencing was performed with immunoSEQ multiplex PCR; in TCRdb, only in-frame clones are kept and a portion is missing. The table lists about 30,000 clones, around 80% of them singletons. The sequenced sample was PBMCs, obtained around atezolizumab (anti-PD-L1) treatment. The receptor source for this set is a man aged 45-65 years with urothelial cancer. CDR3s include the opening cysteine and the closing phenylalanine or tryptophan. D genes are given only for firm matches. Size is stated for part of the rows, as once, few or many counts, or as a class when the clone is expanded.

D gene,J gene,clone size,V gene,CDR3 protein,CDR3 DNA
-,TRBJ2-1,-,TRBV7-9,CASSGVGGEHNEQFF,TGTGCCAGCAGCGGGGTGGGGGGAGAGCACAATGAGCAGTTCTTC
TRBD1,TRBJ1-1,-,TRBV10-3,CAISNRGGNTEAFF,TGTGCCATCAGTAACAGGGGCGGGAACACTGAAGCTTTCTTT
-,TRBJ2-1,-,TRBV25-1,CASSEHDRNEQFF,TGTGCCAGCAGTGAACATGACAGGAATGAGCAGTTCTTC
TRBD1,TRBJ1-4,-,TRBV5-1,CASSPSRGTGGYLFF,TGCGCCAGCAGCCCCTCCCGCGGGACAGGGGGTTATCTGTTTTTT
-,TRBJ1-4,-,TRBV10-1,CASSGGPGGEKLFF,TGCGCCAGCAGTGGCGGCCCCGGAGGTGAAAAACTGTTTTTT
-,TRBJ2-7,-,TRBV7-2,CASSLTRDKNEQYF,TGTGCCAGCAGCTTGACACGGGATAAAAACGAGCAGTACTTC
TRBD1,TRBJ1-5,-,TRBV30,CAWSQGTAFQPQHF,TGTGCCTGGAGTCAAGGGACAGCGTTTCAGCCCCAGCATTTT
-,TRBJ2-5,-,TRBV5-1,CASSLVGRETQYF,TGCGCCAGCAGCTTGGTAGGGAGAGAGACCCAGTACTTC
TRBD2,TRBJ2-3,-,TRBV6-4,CASSSRASGRDTQYF,TGTGCCAGCAGTTCCCGGGCTAGCGGTCGGGATACGCAGTATTTT
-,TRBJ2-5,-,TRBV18,CASSPSEIQPRFLTQYF,TGTGCCAGCTCACCATCTGAGATCCAGCCGAGGTTTTTGACCCAGTACTTC
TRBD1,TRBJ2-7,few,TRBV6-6,CASSRSGQVYEQYF,TGTGCCAGCAGCCGTTCGGGACAGGTCTACGAGCAGTACTTC
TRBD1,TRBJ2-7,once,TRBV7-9,CASSSSTGDIDEQYF,TGTGCCAGCAGCTCTTCAACAGGGGATATCGACGAGCAGTACTTC
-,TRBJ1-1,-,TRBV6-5,CASKGGMTEAFF,TGTGCCAGCAAGGGGGGGATGACTGAAGCTTTCTTT
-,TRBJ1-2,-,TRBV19,CASTDRSYGYTF,TGTGCCAGTACTGACAGAAGCTATGGCTACACCTTC
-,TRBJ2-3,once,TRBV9,CASSVTAFTDTQYF,TGTGCCAGCAGCGTAACCGCGTTCACAGATACGCAGTATTTT
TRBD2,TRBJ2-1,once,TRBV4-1,CASSRGGKTYNEQFF,TGCGCCAGCAGCCGCGGGGGAAAGACCTACAATGAGCAGTTCTTC
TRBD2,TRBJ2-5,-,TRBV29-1,CSVTGGGGGETQYF,TGCAGCGTAACAGGCGGGGGGGGCGGGGAGACCCAGTACTTC
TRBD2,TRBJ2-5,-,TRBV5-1,CASSPSGGPQETQYF,TGCGCCAGCAGCCCTAGCGGGGGGCCCCAAGAGACCCAGTACTTC
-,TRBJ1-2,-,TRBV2,CASSEARGMGGYTF,TGTGCCAGCAGTGAAGCGCGGGGGATGGGTGGCTACACCTTC
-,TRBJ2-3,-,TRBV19,CASSSRAGVGTDTQYF,TGTGCCAGTAGCAGCCGGGCCGGGGTTGGCACAGATACGCAGTATTTT
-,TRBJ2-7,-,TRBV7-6,CASSLGRNSYEQYF,TGTGCCAGCAGCTTGGGGAGAAACTCCTACGAGCAGTACTTC
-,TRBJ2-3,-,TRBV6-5,CASRGQRTDTQYF,TGTGCCAGCAGGGGGCAACGCACAGATACGCAGTATTTT
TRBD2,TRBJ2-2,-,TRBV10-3,CAISEAGGGTGELFF,TGTGCCATCAGTGAGGCGGGCGGGGGCACCGGGGAGCTGTTTTTT
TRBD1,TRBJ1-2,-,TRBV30,CAWSRESQGARNYGYTF,TGTGCCTGGAGCCGAGAATCCCAGGGGGCGAGGAACTATGGCTACACCTTC
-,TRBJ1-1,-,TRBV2,CASSVFQGSTEAFF,TGTGCCAGCAGTGTATTTCAGGGATCCACTGAAGCTTTCTTT
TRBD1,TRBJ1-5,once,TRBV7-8,CASSRRDSEGPQHF,TGTGCCAGCAGCCGCCGGGACAGCGAAGGGCCCCAGCATTTT
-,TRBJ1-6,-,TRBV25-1,CASSEAVSPLHF,TGTGCCAGCAGTGAAGCGGTTTCACCCCTCCACTTT
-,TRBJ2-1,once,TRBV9,CASSGSTASTSYNEQFF,TGTGCCAGCAGCGGATCGACTGCAAGCACCTCCTACAATGAGCAGTTCTTC
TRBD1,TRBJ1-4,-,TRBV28,CASSSGTGGANEKLFF,TGTGCCAGCAGTTCCGGGACAGGGGGCGCGAATGAAAAACTGTTTTTT
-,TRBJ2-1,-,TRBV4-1,CASSQVDILSYNEQFF,TGCGCCAGCAGCCAAGTCGATATACTCTCCTACAATGAGCAGTTCTTC
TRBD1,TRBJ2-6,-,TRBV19,CASSTERDSSRVTF,TGTGCCAGTAGTACCGAACGGGACAGCAGTAGGGTGACTTTC
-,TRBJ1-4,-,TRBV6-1,CASIRQVNEKLFF,TGTGCCAGCATCCGGCAGGTGAATGAAAAACTGTTTTTT
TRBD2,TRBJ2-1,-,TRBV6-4,CASSGTSGGNEQFF,TGTGCCAGCAGTGGGACTAGCGGGGGGAATGAGCAGTTCTTC
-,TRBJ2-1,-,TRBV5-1,CASYAGTQTYNEQFF,TGCGCCAGCTACGCGGGGACCCAGACCTACAATGAGCAGTTCTTC
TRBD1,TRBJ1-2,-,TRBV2,CASWGQGAGYTF,TGTGCCAGCTGGGGACAGGGTGCTGGCTACACCTTC
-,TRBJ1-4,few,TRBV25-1,CASRGLLGRQDEKLFF,TGTGCCAGCAGAGGACTACTAGGCAGGCAGGATGAAAAACTGTTTTTT
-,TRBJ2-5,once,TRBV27,CASSHYGQHQETQYF,TGTGCCAGCAGCCATTACGGACAGCACCAAGAGACCCAGTACTTC
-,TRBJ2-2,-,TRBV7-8,CASSLDPSLTGELFF,TGTGCCAGCAGCTTAGATCCCTCACTCACCGGGGAGCTGTTTTTT
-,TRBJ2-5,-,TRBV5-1,CASNLGKGQETQYF,TGCGCCAGCAACCTTGGTAAGGGGCAGGAGACCCAGTACTTC
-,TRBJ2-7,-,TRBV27,CASSALESYEQYF,TGTGCCAGCAGTGCCTTGGAGTCCTACGAGCAGTACTTC
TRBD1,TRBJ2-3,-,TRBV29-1,CSVGTGGLTDTQYF,TGCAGCGTCGGAACAGGGGGCTTGACAGATACGCAGTATTTT
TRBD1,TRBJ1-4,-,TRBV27,CASSFEDRPQEKLFF,TGTGCCAGCAGTTTTGAGGACAGGCCGCAAGAAAAACTGTTTTTT
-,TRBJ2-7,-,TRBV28,CASSLPGGAVSEQYF,TGTGCCAGCAGTCTCCCCGGGGGAGCTGTTTCCGAGCAGTACTTC
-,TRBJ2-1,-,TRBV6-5,CASSSSSSPYNEQFF,TGTGCCAGCAGTTCCTCGAGTAGCCCCTACAATGAGCAGTTCTTC
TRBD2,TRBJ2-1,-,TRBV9,CASSVGAQTSGRAVYEQFF,TGTGCCAGCAGCGTAGGGGCCCAAACTAGCGGGAGGGCCGTATATGAGCAGTTCTTC
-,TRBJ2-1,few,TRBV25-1,CASSESPNNEQFF,TGTGCCAGCAGTGAATCCCCTAACAATGAGCAGTTCTTC
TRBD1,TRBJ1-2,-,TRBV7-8,CASSLVEDRTNYGYTF,TGTGCCAGCAGCTTAGTAGAGGACAGGACGAACTATGGCTACACCTTC
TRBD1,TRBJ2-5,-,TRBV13,CASSRRQRTGGETQYF,TGTGCCAGCAGCCGACGCCAGCGGACAGGAGGAGAGACCCAGTACTTC
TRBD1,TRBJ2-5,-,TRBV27,CASSTSGGRETQYF,TGTGCCAGCAGTACCTCAGGGGGTCGAGAGACCCAGTACTTC
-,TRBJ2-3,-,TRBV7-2,CASSFVSTDTQYF,TGTGCCAGCAGCTTTGTAAGCACAGATACGCAGTATTTT
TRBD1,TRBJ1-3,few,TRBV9,CASSVVAGGSGNTIYF,TGTGCCAGCAGCGTAGTGGCAGGGGGCTCTGGAAACACCATATATTTT
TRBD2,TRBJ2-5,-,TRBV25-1,CASSEFSGGAPETQYF,TGTGCCAGCAGTGAATTTAGCGGGGGGGCCCCAGAGACCCAGTACTTC
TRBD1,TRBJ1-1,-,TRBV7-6,CASSLGQGANTEAFF,TGTGCCAGCAGTCTGGGACAGGGGGCGAACACTGAAGCTTTCTTT
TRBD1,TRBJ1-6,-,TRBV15,CATSSRTGGDSPLHF,TGTGCCACCTCGTCGAGGACAGGGGGGGACTCACCCCTCCACTTT
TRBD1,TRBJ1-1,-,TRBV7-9,CASSLAQQGPNTEAFF,TGTGCCAGCAGCTTAGCGCAACAGGGGCCGAACACTGAAGCTTTCTTT